A selection of T cell receptor beta chains follows, all from one sample in a study of cytomegalovirus exposure and HLA in healthy donors. The method was immunoSEQ multiplex PCR; TCRdb's version includes in-frame clones alone and lacks a portion of them. The listing records approximately 75,000 clones. The sample was PBMCs. These receptors were collected from a man aged 35-49 years in good health and CMV-seronegative. Each CDR3 is given with its conserved first and last residue. The D gene is left open where the match is weak.

.	12	TRBV11-2	TRBJ1-3	TGTGCCAGCAGCGGGACAGGAAACACCATATATTTT	CASSGTGNTIYF
TRBD2	14	TRBV11-3	TRBJ2-1	TGTGCCAGCAGCTTGGGCGGGAGTCGGTATGAGCAGTTCTTC	CASSLGGSRYEQFF
.	14	TRBV6-5	TRBJ2-7	TGTGCCAGCAGTGATGTCGGTTTCCCCTACGAGCAGTACTTC	CASSDVGFPYEQYF
.	15	TRBV5-6	TRBJ1-5	TGTGCCAGCAGCTTCTGGGGGCTTTGGAATCAGCCCCAGCATTTT	CASSFWGLWNQPQHF
TRBD2	15	TRBV7-7	TRBJ2-5	TGTGCTAGCAGCTTAGGACTAGCGGGAGTTGAGACCCAGTACTTC	CASSLGLAGVETQYF
TRBD1	16	TRBV11-2	TRBJ2-7	TGTGCCAGCAGCTTAAATTCCGGGACAGGGGCCTACGAGCAGTACTTC	CASSLNSGTGAYEQYF
.	13	TRBV10-1	TRBJ2-1	TGCGCCAGCAGTGAGGCTATCTACAATGAGCAGTTCTTC	CASSEAIYNEQFF
TRBD1	14	TRBV4-3	TRBJ1-4	TGCGCCAGCACCCCGGACAGGGCTAATGAAAAACTGTTTTTT	CASTPDRANEKLFF
TRBD2	13	TRBV30	TRBJ2-1	TGTGCCGCCCGGCTGACTGGTCGGGGGGTGCAGTTCTTC	CAARLTGRGVQFF
TRBD2	14	TRBV5-1	TRBJ2-3	TGCGCCAGCAGCTTAGCGGGAGGGCCAGATACGCAGTATTTT	CASSLAGGPDTQYF
TRBD1	17	TRBV7-2	TRBJ1-4	TGTGCCAGCAGACCCGGACAGGGGTTCCTTGGTAATGAAAAACTGTTTTTT	CASRPGQGFLGNEKLFF
.	13	TRBV5-4	TRBJ2-3	TGTGCCAGCAGCTCTTCAGGGTCAGATACGCAGTATTTT	CASSSSGSDTQYF
TRBD2	14	TRBV19	TRBJ2-7	TGTGCCAGCACCGGACCGGGGGGAACCTACGAGCAGTACTTC	CASTGPGGTYEQYF
.	14	TRBV30	TRBJ2-7	TGTGCCTGGAGTGGGACAGCGGAATCCTACGAGCAGTACTTC	CAWSGTAESYEQYF
TRBD1	16	TRBV5-6	TRBJ2-7	TGTGCCAGCAGCTCTCCTTGGGGACAGCACTCCTACGAGCAGTACTTC	CASSSPWGQHSYEQYF
TRBD1	14	TRBV7-6	TRBJ2-5	TGTGCCAGCAGACGCACAGGGGGCAGAGAGACCCAGTACTTC	CASRRTGGRETQYF
.	12	TRBV6-5	TRBJ2-1	TGTGCCAGCAGGGCGACTAGGAATGAGCAGTTCTTC	CASRATRNEQFF
.	12	TRBV7-9	TRBJ1-5	TGTGCCAGCAGCTTGAGGGATCAGCCCCAGCATTTT	CASSLRDQPQHF
TRBD1	15	TRBV6-6	TRBJ2-7	TGTGCCAGCAGTAGCTTGGGGACAGGGGTCCACGAGCAGTACTTC	CASSSLGTGVHEQYF
TRBD2	16	TRBV18	TRBJ2-5	TGTGCCAGCTCACCCTACGCGGGGGGGATAAAAGAGACCCAGTACTTC	CASSPYAGGIKETQYF
.	14	TRBV9	TRBJ2-3	TGTGCCAGCAGCGTGTCGCAGTCCCCAGATACGCAGTATTTT	CASSVSQSPDTQYF
.	17	TRBV2	TRBJ1-5	TGTGCCACCCAAGGCCGGGCAGGGGACCATAGCAATCAGCCCCAGCATTTT	CATQGRAGDHSNQPQHF
.	14	TRBV30	TRBJ2-1	TGTGCCTGGGAACCGGGACTGCAATACAATGAGCAGTTCTTC	CAWEPGLQYNEQFF
TRBD1	15	TRBV5-1	TRBJ2-7	TGCGCCAGCGCAAAGAGACAGGGTATTTCCCACGAGCAGTACTTC	CASAKRQGISHEQYF
.	16	TRBV7-9	TRBJ2-2	TGTGCCAGCAGCTTTTTTAGTTCCGCGAACACCGGGGAGCTGTTTTTT	CASSFFSSANTGELFF
TRBD1	14	TRBV2	TRBJ2-5	TGTGCCAGCAAGGGACAGACGGGTTCAGAGACCCAGTACTTC	CASKGQTGSETQYF
.	12	TRBV7-2	TRBJ2-3	TGTGCCAGCAGCTTAAGCAGGGATACGCAGTATTTT	CASSLSRDTQYF
.	14	TRBV6-6	TRBJ1-3	TGTGCCAGCAGTTACTCAGGGGAAGGAAACACCATATATTTT	CASSYSGEGNTIYF
TRBD1	15	TRBV28	TRBJ2-7	TGTGCCAGCAGCCCGCTGGACAGGGAATGGGACGAGCAGTACTTC	CASSPLDREWDEQYF
.	17	TRBV4-2	TRBJ1-2	TGTGCCAGCAGCCAAGCTGGGGACGGTGCGGGGAACTATGGCTACACCTTC	CASSQAGDGAGNYGYTF
TRBD2	21	TRBV15	TRBJ2-1	TGTGCCACCAGCGGACCCAGTCCGGGACTAGCGGGAGAAAATAAGAGGAATGAGCAGTTCTTC	CATSGPSPGLAGENKRNEQFF
.	13	TRBV18	TRBJ1-2	TGTGCCAGCTCACCGGACAGAAACTATGGCTACACCTTC	CASSPDRNYGYTF
TRBD1	15	TRBV7-2	TRBJ1-4	TGTGCCAGCAGCCCGGGACAGGGCCCTAATGAAAAACTGTTTTTT	CASSPGQGPNEKLFF
TRBD2	19	TRBV5-5	TRBJ2-2	TGTGCCAGCAGCTTGTTTTTCTCTAGCGGGAGGTCGGACACCGGGGAGCTGTTTTTT	CASSLFFSSGRSDTGELFF
.	13	TRBV19	TRBJ2-3	TGTGCCAGTAGAGCGACTAGCACAGATACGCAGTATTTT	CASRATSTDTQYF
.	14	TRBV7-2	TRBJ2-1	TGTGCCAGCAGCTTAGTCCCCTACTACAATGAGCAGTTCTTC	CASSLVPYYNEQFF
.	16	TRBV6-1	TRBJ1-5	TGTGCCAGCAGTGAAGGACAGATGATTAGCAATCAGCCCCAGCATTTT	CASSEGQMISNQPQHF
.	15	TRBV6-5	TRBJ1-2	TGTGCCAGCAGCGGAATTGAGGCCGGGAGCTATGGCTACACCTTC	CASSGIEAGSYGYTF
TRBD2	15	TRBV5-1	TRBJ2-1	TGCGCCAGCAGCACCGTAGCGGGAGGTAACAATGAGCAGTTCTTC	CASSTVAGGNNEQFF
TRBD1	15	TRBV11-2	TRBJ2-7	TGTGCCAGCAGCTTAGAACAGGGGGGAACCTACGAGCAGTACTTC	CASSLEQGGTYEQYF
TRBD1	15	TRBV19	TRBJ1-6	TGTGCCAGTAGTTTTGGACAGGGCTATAATTCACCCCTCCACTTT	CASSFGQGYNSPLHF
TRBD1	17	TRBV27	TRBJ2-6	TGTGCCAGCAGTTCGGGCAGGGGGATATCTGGGGCCAACGTCCTGACTTTC	CASSSGRGISGANVLTF
.	12	TRBV6-6	TRBJ1-1	TGTGCCAGCAGTTACTCCGACAGTGAAGCTTTCTTT	CASSYSDSEAFF
.	16	TRBV13	TRBJ2-2	TGTGCCAGCAGCTTAGGCCGGCTGGGGGGTACCGGGGAGCTGTTTTTT	CASSLGRLGGTGELFF
.	12	TRBV29-1	TRBJ2-1	TGCAGCGTGGAGTTCCGGAACAATGAGCAGTTCTTC	CSVEFRNNEQFF
.	15	TRBV19	TRBJ1-5	TGTGCCAGTAGTATGGTTGTAGCGGCACGGCAGCCCCAGCATTTT	CASSMVVAARQPQHF
.	14	TRBV7-2	TRBJ2-1	TGTGCCAGCAGCTTACGCAGCTCCTACAATGAGCAGTTCTTC	CASSLRSSYNEQFF
TRBD1	13	TRBV29-1	TRBJ2-7	TGCAGCGCTGGACAGGGAGTTGTAGGGGAGCAGTACTTC	CSAGQGVVGEQYF
.	15	TRBV10-3	TRBJ2-1	TGTGCCATCAGTCCTTACCCGAGCTCCTACAATGAGCAGTTCTTC	CAISPYPSSYNEQFF
TRBD2	15	TRBV5-6	TRBJ2-2	TGTGCCAGCAGCTTCAGGGAGGGGTACACCGGGGAGCTGTTTTTT	CASSFREGYTGELFF
TRBD2	16	TRBV13	TRBJ2-1	TGTGCCAGCAGCTTAGCGGGAGGGCCCTCCTACAATGAGCAGTTCTTC	CASSLAGGPSYNEQFF
TRBD1	15	TRBV28	TRBJ2-7	TGTGCCAGCAGTTCCACCGGGACAGCCACCTACGAGCAGTACTTC	CASSSTGTATYEQYF
.	14	TRBV30	TRBJ1-5	TGTGCCTGGAGTTCAGGTCTTAGCAATCAGCCCCAGCATTTT	CAWSSGLSNQPQHF
.	12	TRBV28	TRBJ1-3	TGTGCCAGCAGTTACGGGGGAAACACCATATATTTT	CASSYGGNTIYF
.	13	TRBV15	TRBJ2-5	TGTGCCACCAGCGCGACACTCCAAGAGACCCAGTACTTC	CATSATLQETQYF
.	14	TRBV7-6	TRBJ2-7	TGTGCCAGCAGCTTAAACGCTGGAGCCTACGAGCAGTACTTC	CASSLNAGAYEQYF
TRBD2	16	TRBV14	TRBJ2-3	TGTGCCAGCAGCCAACCACTTGGACTAGCGACAGATACGCAGTATTTT	CASSQPLGLATDTQYF
TRBD2	16	TRBV27	TRBJ2-5	TGTGCCAGCAGCCTCCTTCCAGCGGGAGGGCCGGGGGAGCAGTACTTC	CASSLLPAGGPGEQYF
TRBD1	15	TRBV30	TRBJ2-7	TGTGCCTGGACCATCCCGGGACAGGGTCCCTACGAGCAGTACTTC	CAWTIPGQGPYEQYF